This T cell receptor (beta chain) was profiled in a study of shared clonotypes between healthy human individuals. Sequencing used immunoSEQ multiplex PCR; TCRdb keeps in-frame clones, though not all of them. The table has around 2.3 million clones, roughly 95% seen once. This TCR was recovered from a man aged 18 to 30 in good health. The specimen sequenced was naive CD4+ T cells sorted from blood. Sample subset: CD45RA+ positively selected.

The CDR3 protein is CSVWRENTEAFF. CDR3 nucleotides: TGCAGCGTTTGGAGGGAAAACACTGAAGCTTTCTTT. The chain couples TRBV29-1 to TRBJ1-1; the D is unclear. V lost 5 bases to trimming and J lost 2 bases, with 9 bases between them. The CDR3 totals 12 residues. Germline V gene lookup returns CDR1 SQVTM and CDR2 ANQGSEA.